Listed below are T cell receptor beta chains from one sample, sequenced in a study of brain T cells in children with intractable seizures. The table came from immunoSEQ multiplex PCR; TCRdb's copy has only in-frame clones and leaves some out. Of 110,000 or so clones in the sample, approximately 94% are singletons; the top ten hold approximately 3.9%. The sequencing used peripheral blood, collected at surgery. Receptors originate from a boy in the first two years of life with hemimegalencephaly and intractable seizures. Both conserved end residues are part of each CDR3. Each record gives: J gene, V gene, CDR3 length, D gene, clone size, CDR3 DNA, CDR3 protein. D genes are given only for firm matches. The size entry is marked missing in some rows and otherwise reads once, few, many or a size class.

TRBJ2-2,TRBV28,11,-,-,TGTGCCAGCAGTTTGGGGCAGGAGCTGTTTTTT,CASSLGQELFF
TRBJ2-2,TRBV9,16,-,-,TGTGCCAGCAGCGTGTTTGCGGGGCCGAACACCGGGGAGCTGTTTTTT,CASSVFAGPNTGELFF
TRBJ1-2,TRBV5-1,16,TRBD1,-,TGCGCCAGCAGCTTGATCGGACAGGATTTTAACTATGGCTACACCTTC,CASSLIGQDFNYGYTF
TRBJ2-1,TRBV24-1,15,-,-,TGTGCCACCAGTGACCAACTAGACGACTACAATGAGCAGTTCTTC,CATSDQLDDYNEQFF
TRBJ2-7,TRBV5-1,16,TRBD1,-,TGCGCCAGCAGCCCGGGGGTTAGGGACAGGGGCTACGAGCAGTACTTC,CASSPGVRDRGYEQYF
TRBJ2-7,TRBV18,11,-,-,TGTGCCAGCTCACCAGGGTACGAGCAGTACTTC,CASSPGYEQYF
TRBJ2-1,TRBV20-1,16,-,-,TGCAGTGCTAGTTTGGTAGGAGGGAGCTCCTACAATGAGCAGTTCTTC,CSASLVGGSSYNEQFF
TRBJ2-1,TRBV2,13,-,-,TGTGCCAGCAGGCCTAGCCCTAGGGGTGAGCAGTTCTTC,CASRPSPRGEQFF
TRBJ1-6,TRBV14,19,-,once,TGTGCCAGCAGCCGTAGGCCTCCGGGCCAGAGCTCCTATAATTCACCCCTCCACTTT,CASSRRPPGQSSYNSPLHF
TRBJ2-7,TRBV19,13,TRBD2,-,TGTGCCAGTAGTCTCAGACTAGCAAGGGAGCAGTACTTC,CASSLRLAREQYF
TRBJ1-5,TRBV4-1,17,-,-,TGCGCCAGCAGCCAAGAGAAGGGGCGTAGAGGCAATCAGCCCCAGCATTTT,CASSQEKGRRGNQPQHF
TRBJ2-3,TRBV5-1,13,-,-,TGCGCCAGCAGCTTGGCTGCGCCAGATACGCAGTATTTT,CASSLAAPDTQYF
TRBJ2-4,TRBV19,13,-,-,TGTGCCAGTAGTATAGTAGCCAAAAACATTCAGTACTTC,CASSIVAKNIQYF
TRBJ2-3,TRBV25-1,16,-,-,TGTGCCAGCAGTGACCGTAGCGGACGACTCACAGATACGCAGTATTTT,CASSDRSGRLTDTQYF
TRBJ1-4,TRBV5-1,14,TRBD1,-,TGCGCCAGCAGCTCACAGGGGGCTAGCGAAAAACTGTTTTTT,CASSSQGASEKLFF
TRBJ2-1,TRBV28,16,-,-,TGTGCCAGCAGCGGGGCTTTAGGTCAGTGGCTCAATGAGCAGTTCTTC,CASSGALGQWLNEQFF
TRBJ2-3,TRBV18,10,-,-,TGTGCCAGCTCCAAGGATACGCAGTATTTT,CASSKDTQYF
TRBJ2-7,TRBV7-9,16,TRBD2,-,TGTGCCAGCAGCTTATCCCCCGGGAGGGAGACCTACGAGCAGTACTTC,CASSLSPGRETYEQYF
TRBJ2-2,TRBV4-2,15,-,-,TGTGCCAGCAGCCGAGCACCCGGCCCATTCGGGGAGCTGTTTTTT,CASSRAPGPFGELFF
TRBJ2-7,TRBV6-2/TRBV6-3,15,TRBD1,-,TGTGCCAGCAGTCGCACGGGACAGTGGTTCTACGAGCAGTACTTC,CASSRTGQWFYEQYF
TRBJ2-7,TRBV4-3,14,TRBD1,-,TGCGCCAGCAGCCAAGGGACAGGGTCGGACGAGCAGTACTTC,CASSQGTGSDEQYF
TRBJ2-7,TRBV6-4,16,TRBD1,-,TGTGCCAGCAGTGACTCCATGGGGGACAGGGGGCACGAGCAGTACTTC,CASSDSMGDRGHEQYF
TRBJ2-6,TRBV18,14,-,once,TGTGCCAGCTCACCCACCTCTGGGGCCAACGTCCTGACTTTC,CASSPTSGANVLTF
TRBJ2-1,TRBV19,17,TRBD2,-,TGTGCCAGTAGTATAGATCGTGGGACTAGCTTCTACAATGAGCAGTTCTTC,CASSIDRGTSFYNEQFF
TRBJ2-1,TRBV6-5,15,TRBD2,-,TGTGCCAGCTACCCACTAGCGGGAGGGCCCGTTGAGCAGTTCTTC,CASYPLAGGPVEQFF
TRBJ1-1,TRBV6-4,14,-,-,TGTGCCAGCAGAAGGGAAGCGGGCAGAGGTGAAGCTTTCTTT,CASRREAGRGEAFF
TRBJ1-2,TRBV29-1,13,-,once,TGCAGCGTTGCAGTAACGCCGGGGGAGGGCTACACCTTC,CSVAVTPGEGYTF